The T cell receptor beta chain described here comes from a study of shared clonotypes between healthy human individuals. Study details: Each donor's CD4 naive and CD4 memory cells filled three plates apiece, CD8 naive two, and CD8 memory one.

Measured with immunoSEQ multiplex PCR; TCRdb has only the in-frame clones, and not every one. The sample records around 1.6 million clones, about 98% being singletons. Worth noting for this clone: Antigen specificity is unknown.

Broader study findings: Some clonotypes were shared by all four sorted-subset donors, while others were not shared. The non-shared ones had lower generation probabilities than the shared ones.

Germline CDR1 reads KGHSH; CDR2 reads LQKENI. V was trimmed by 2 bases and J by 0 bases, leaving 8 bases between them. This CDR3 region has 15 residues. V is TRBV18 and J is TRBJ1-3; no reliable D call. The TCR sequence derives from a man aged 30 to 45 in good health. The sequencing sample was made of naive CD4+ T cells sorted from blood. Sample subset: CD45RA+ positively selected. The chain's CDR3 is CASSPEGNSGNTIYF. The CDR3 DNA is TGTGCCAGCTCACCAGAGGGAAACTCTGGAAACACCATATATTTT.